This TCR beta chain derives from a study of CD8+CD57+ T cells in acquired aplastic anemia. Researchers used genomic DNA as the template to profile TCR beta VDJ and CDR3. One entry per CDR3 protein, called by TCRdb with MiXCR from the reads. The sample consists of about 180,000 distinct CDR3 sequences, almost 50% of them appearing once. General observations from the study: Both patients and controls carried the same twenty-nine CD8+ CDR3 sequences.

Patients chosen for sequencing had shown CD8+CD57+ cell expansion by flow cytometry. Diagnosis of severe acquired aplastic anemia applied to all patients. All patients were therapy-naive when blood was sampled. This clonotype has a handful of counts. What it binds is unknown. The junction departs from the called germline gene at one end, perhaps through a read error. The length of the CDR3 is 17 residues. Looked up from germline, CDR1 is SGHAT and CDR2 is FQNNGV. The gene calls are TRBV11-2 and TRBJ1-1; D possibly corresponds to TRBD1 (5 bases). The material sequenced was sorted CD4+, CD8+, or CD8+CD57+ T cells (not recorded which) from PBMCs. The TCR originated in a human donor with aplastic anemia. CDR3 amino acids: CASSLEGAGKPNTEASF. The CDR3 region has the DNA TGTGCCAGCAGCTTAGAAGGGGCGGGCAAGCCTAACACTGAAGCTTCCTTT.